Below are 31 T cell receptor beta chains sequenced from a single sample in a study of persistence of HIV-infected CD4 T cells. For these receptors, no antigen is known. Sequencing used immunoSEQ version 4 in survey mode. The protocol was immunoSEQ multiplex PCR, while the TCRdb copy is restricted to in-frame clones and leaves out a portion. The sample holds 30,000 to 45,000 clones, 80% seen once. Cells were stimulated with CMV-infected fibroblast lysates at 8 to 10 ug/mL. Sorted nonresponding memory CD4+ T cells were CD40L-negative, CD69-negative, CD45RO-high. The starting material was CD4+ T cells sorted from PBMCs after roughly 20-hour stimulation, obtained from a patient who received antiretroviral therapy. The receptors originated from an adult man with HIV who was CMV-seropositive.

The gene calls are TRBV5-5 and TRBJ2-5, with D possibly matching TRBD2 (6 bases). V was shortened by 6 bases and J by 2 bases, with 14 bases between the two germline ends. The CDR3 contains 14 residues. Germline V gene lookup returns CDR1 SGHKS and CDR2 YYEKEE (reference sequence). CDR3 in amino acids: CASTLLGGQETQYF. In nucleotides, the CDR3 is TGTGCCAGCACCCTGCTGGGAGGACAAGAGACCCAGTACTTC.

The rearrangement links TRBV2 to TRBJ1-2; tentative D call: TRBD1 (6 bases). Germline loops: CDR1 SNHLY, CDR2 FYNNEI. V was cut by 6 bases and J by 7 bases, with 15 bases left in between. CDR3 length equals 13 residues. CDR3 protein: CASRNTGIRGYTF. Here the CDR3 DNA reads TGTGCCAGCAGAAATACAGGGATTCGTGGCTACACCTTC.

This clone came up once. This sequence joins TRBV6-4 and TRBJ1-4; 10 bases agree with TRBD1. Germline V gene data show CDR1 as MRHNA and CDR2 as SNTAGT. The V and J ends lost 2 bases and 3 bases, in that order; junction bases with no gene match: 15. The CDR3 contains 20 residues. CDR3 in amino acids: CASSDAPGQGSKKSNEKLFF. The CDR3, as DNA: TGTGCCAGCAGTGACGCACCGGGACAGGGGAGTAAAAAATCTAATGAAAAACTGTTTTTT.

The rearrangement links TRBV5-1 to TRBJ2-3; D is tentatively TRBD1 or TRBD2 (5 bases each). V was pared by 1 base and J by 2 bases, with 17 bases between. The CDR3 extends over 17 amino acids. CDR1 is SGHRS and CDR2 is YFSETQ in the germline V gene. CDR3 sequence (DNA): TGCGCCAGCAGCTTGAGGGCTCGGGGTGGGACCACAGATACGCAGTATTTT. Translated: CASSLRARGGTTDTQYF.

This chain links TRBV7-3 with TRBJ1-1; weak D call: TRBD1 (6 bases). Trimming took off 4 bases at V and 2 bases at J, with 11 bases between the two ends. From germline, CDR1 is SGHTA and CDR2 FQGTGA. This CDR3 has 14 amino acids. CDR3 DNA: TGTGCCAGCAGCTCCGGGACATATAACACTGAAGCTTTCTTT. It specifies CASSSGTYNTEAFF.

This clone was detected a few times. This chain joins TRBV19 and TRBJ2-2, with D perhaps matching TRBD1 or TRBD2 (6 bases each). The germline CDR1 and CDR2 sequences are LNHDA and SQIVND (reference sequence). The CDR3 is 15 residues long. V lost 6 bases to trimming and J lost 5 bases, with 16 bases between them. DNA of the CDR3: TGTGCCAGTAGGGTCAGACTAGGGGGGACCGGGGAGCTGTTTTTT. The encoded protein is CASRVRLGGTGELFF.

The chain recombines TRBV2 with TRBJ2-5; possible D gene TRBD2, 5 bases. Germline loops: CDR1 SNHLY, CDR2 FYNNEI. The CDR3 loop spans 11 amino acids. Trimming cost V 4 bases and J 5 bases, with 5 bases left between them. CDR3 protein: CASSGGETQYF. The CDR3 coding sequence is TGTGCCAGCAGTGGAGGGGAGACCCAGTACTTC.

The rearrangement uses TRBV10-3 and TRBJ1-2; the match to TRBD1 covers 8 bases. Trimming at V came to 5 bases and at J to 0 bases, leaving 2 bases not matched to a gene. Germline lookup yields CDR1 ENHRY and CDR2 SYGVKD. This CDR3 has 14 amino acids. CDR3 coding DNA: TGTGCCATCAGTCAACAGGGGGCTAACTATGGCTACACCTTC. Protein: CAISQQGANYGYTF.

This clone has more than one count but fewer than ten. This rearrangement joins TRBV2 to TRBJ1-1; no firm D call. Trimming pared 7 bases from V and 1 base from J, leaving 10 bases between. Germline V gives CDR1 SNHLY, CDR2 FYNNEI. The CDR3 has 13 residues. CDR3 protein: CASNGERNTEAFF. The CDR3 coding sequence is TGTGCCAGCAACGGGGAAAGGAACACTGAAGCTTTCTTT.

The V gene is TRBV5-4, the J gene TRBJ1-1, with TRBD1 identical over 12 bases. Germline V lookup: CDR1 SGHNT, CDR2 YYREEE (reference sequence). V was pared by 8 bases and J by 6 bases, with 11 bases of the junction left unmatched. The CDR3 sequence is 15 residues long. CDR3 coding DNA: TGTGCCAGTCGACGGGGGACAGGGGGCGACCCTGAAGCTTTCTTT. Translated, it gives CASRRGTGGDPEAFF.

V and J are TRBV6-5 and TRBJ1-6; D is undetermined. Germline CDR1 reads MNHEY; CDR2 reads SVGAGI. The V and J ends lost 4 bases and 8 bases respectively, with 15 bases between them. This CDR3 is built from 15 residues. CDR3 loop: CASSSIRARDSPLHF. DNA for the CDR3: TGTGCCAGCAGTTCGATCCGGGCTAGAGATTCACCCCTCCACTTT.

The chain joins TRBV19 to TRBJ1-1; 7 nucleotides line up with TRBD1. The junction had 8 bases not matched to a gene; V was cut back by 5 bases and J by 5 bases. Germline CDR1 and CDR2: LNHDA and SQIVND (reference sequence). The CDR3 is 14 amino acids. The CDR3 sequence is CASSLLQGWTEAFF. In DNA form, the CDR3 reads TGTGCCAGTAGTTTACTACAGGGGTGGACTGAAGCTTTCTTT.

The V call is TRBV7-2, the J call TRBJ2-7; D might be TRBD2 (6 bases). Trimming cost V 5 bases and J 5 bases, with 16 bases left between them. The germline gives CDR1 SGHTA, CDR2 FQGNSA. The CDR3 spans 14 residues. CDR3 nucleotides: TGTGCCAGCAGCCCCCTCGGAGGAGGGGACGAGCAGTACTTC. This gives the protein CASSPLGGGDEQYF.

This clone was counted between two and nine times. The chain recombines TRBV29-1 with TRBJ1-5; possible D gene TRBD1, 6 bases. V lost 6 bases, J lost 3 bases, and 12 bases lay in between. The length of the CDR3 is 13 residues. CDR1 is SQVTM, CDR2 ANQGSEA, per germline. The CDR3 is CSVVDSYNQPQHF. The DNA for the CDR3 is TGCAGCGTAGTGGACAGCTACAATCAGCCCCAGCATTTT.

For the CDR3, the DNA is TGTGCCTGGAGTATAGGGGGCCCATATAATTCACCCCTCCACTTT. Its translation: CAWSIGGPYNSPLHF. The rearrangement uses TRBV30 and TRBJ1-6, with 7 bases that match TRBD1. After removal of 2 bases from V and 4 bases from J, the junction contained 5 bases not matched to a gene. The V gene's germline CDR1 is GTSNPN and CDR2 SVGIG (reference sequence). The CDR3 is 15 amino acids.

The chain couples TRBV13 to TRBJ1-1; tentative D call: TRBD1 (5 bases). Trimming removed 1 base at V and 9 bases at J, with 9 bases between. Germline CDR1 is PRHDT and CDR2 is FYEKMQ (reference sequence). The CDR3 has 12 amino acids. The CDR3 bases are TGTGCCAGCAGCTTAGTCCCAGGGCAAGCTTTCTTT. Encoded protein: CASSLVPGQAFF.

The table lists this clone with a few counts. The chain uses TRBV5-1 and TRBJ1-2; the D gene is possibly TRBD1 (5 bases). Trimming took 0 bases from V and 2 from J, leaving 11 bases between them. CDR1 is SGHRS, CDR2 YFSETQ, per germline. The CDR3 is 15 amino acids. The CDR3 sequence is CASSLEATVNYGYTF. CDR3 DNA sequence: TGCGCCAGCAGCTTGGAGGCGACAGTCAACTATGGCTACACCTTC.

CDR3 nucleotide sequence: TGTGCCAGCAGCTTTCTTACGGGGGAGGGGGGGTCCTACGAGCAGTACTTC. This gives the protein CASSFLTGEGGSYEQYF. The V and J genes are TRBV7-3 and TRBJ2-7, with D possibly matching TRBD2 (7 bases). The germline V and J ends were trimmed by 3 bases and 1 base, with 19 bases remaining between them. CDR3 length: 17 amino acids. CDR1 SGHTA and CDR2 FQGTGA come from the germline V gene. Variable domain in full (rest from reference TRBV7-3 and TRBJ2-7): GAGVSQTPSNKVTEKGKYVELRCDPISGHTALYWYRQSLGQGPEFLIYFQGTGAADDSGLPNDRFFAVRPEGSVSTLKIQRTERGDSAVYLCASSFLTGEGGSYEQYFGPGTRLTVT.

The V gene is TRBV6-2 or TRBV6-3, the J gene TRBJ1-1, with a possible D match to TRBD1 (6 bases). The germline CDR1 and CDR2 sequences are MNHEY and SVGEGT. CDR3 length: 14 amino acids. The V end lost 6 bases, the J end lost 1 base, and 12 bases lay between the germline ends. The CDR3 region is CASRYPRGNTEAFF. The CDR3 nucleotides are TGTGCCAGCAGATACCCCAGGGGGAACACTGAAGCTTTCTTT.

The chain combines TRBV5-1 with TRBJ1-1, with D perhaps TRBD1 (6 bases). Between the trimmed V and J ends, which lost 4 bases and 1 base, there was a span of 14 bases. The length of the CDR3 is 15 residues. Looked up from germline, CDR1 is SGHRS and CDR2 is YFSETQ. The CDR3 coding sequence is TGCGCCAGCAGCGCCCTGGGGGGGGCGAACACTGAAGCTTTCTTT. It codes for CASSALGGANTEAFF.

The rearrangement joins TRBV12-5 to TRBJ2-2; possibly TRBD2 for D (6 bases). The CDR3 runs to 13 residues. From germline, CDR1 is LGHNT and CDR2 FRNRAP. V gave up 4 bases and J gave up 6 bases, with 9 bases separating them. The CDR3 nucleotides read TGTGCTAGTGGTTGGAGGGAGGCCGGGGAGCTGTTTTTT. Translation gives CASGWREAGELFF.

The CDR3 is CASSQASGGGNTEAFF. CDR3 nucleotides: TGTGCCAGCAGCCAAGCCTCAGGGGGAGGGAACACTGAAGCTTTCTTT. This sequence joins TRBV3-1 (or the pseudogene TRBV3-2) and TRBJ1-1; TRBD1 agrees at 7 bases. CDR1 LGHDT and CDR2 YNNKEL come from the germline V gene (reference sequence). The ends lost 1 base at V and 1 base at J; junction bases unmatched: 6. The CDR3 consists of 16 residues.

This clone was detected only a few times. V is TRBV2 and J is TRBJ1-1; D gene unclear. Between the trimmed V and J ends, which lost 6 bases and 1 base, there was a span of 12 bases. Germline CDR1 is SNHLY and CDR2 is FYNNEI. The CDR3 runs 14 residues. CDR3 loop: CASRVRRANTEAFF. In nucleotides, the CDR3 is TGTGCCAGCAGGGTGAGGAGGGCGAACACTGAAGCTTTCTTT.

The chain employs TRBV28 and TRBJ1-5; D gene ambiguous. The CDR3 is made up of 15 amino acids. V was cut by 6 bases and J by 3 bases, with 15 bases left in between. Germline CDR1 is MDHEN and CDR2 is SYDVKM. Here the CDR3 reads CASSAMAGFNQPQHF. The CDR3 nucleotides are TGTGCCAGCAGCGCTATGGCCGGCTTCAATCAGCCCCAGCATTTT.

This chain links TRBV18 with TRBJ1-1; D not certain. The CDR3 length is 18 residues. V gave up 2 bases and J gave up 1 base, with 20 bases separating them. Germline values: CDR1 KGHSH, CDR2 LQKENI. The CDR3 DNA sequence: TGTGCCAGCTCACCATCTTCCGTCGGAGGCGGCAGGAACACTGAAGCTTTCTTT. It translates to CASSPSSVGGGRNTEAFF.

The genes are TRBV7-9 and TRBJ1-1, with D uncertain. This CDR3 comprises 11 residues. The germline gives CDR1 SEHNR, CDR2 FQNEAQ (reference sequence). Trimming took 2 bases from V and 5 from J, leaving 3 bases between them. CDR3 DNA sequence: TGTGCCAGCAGCTTAAGGACTGAAGCTTTCTTT. It yields the protein CASSLRTEAFF.

This clone was recorded once. Other DNA sequences of this sample code for an identical CDR3. This chain uses TRBV7-9 with TRBJ1-2; no clear D. The length of the CDR3 is 13 residues. CDR1 is SEHNR, CDR2 FQNEAQ, per germline (reference sequence). Trimming removed 1 base from V and 2 bases from J, with 5 bases in between. The CDR3 DNA reads as TGTGCCAGCAGCTTAGGTGGGAACTATGGCTACACCTTC. This encodes CASSLGGNYGYTF. Filled out from reference TRBV7-9 and TRBJ1-2, the complete variable domain reads DTGVSQNPRHKITKRGQNVTFRCDPISEHNRLYWYRQTLGQGPEFLTYFQNEAQLEKSRLLSDRFSAERPKGSFSTLEIQRTEQGDSAMYLCASSLGGNYGYTFGSGTRLTVV.

The chain has TRBV10-3 and TRBJ2-7; no clear D. Trimming cost V 6 bases and J 2 bases, with 14 bases left between them. The germline CDR1 and CDR2 sequences are ENHRY and SYGVKD. CDR3 length: 14 amino acids. This chain's CDR3 is CAISLRADTYEQYF. Written as DNA, the CDR3 is TGTGCCATCAGCCTCCGGGCCGATACCTACGAGCAGTACTTC.

The rearrangement uses TRBV5-6 and TRBJ2-2; possibly TRBD1 or TRBD2 for D (5 bases each). There are 19 residues in the CDR3. Trimming removed 4 bases at V and 5 bases at J, with 27 bases between. Germline V gene data show CDR1 as SGHDT and CDR2 as YYEEEE. Here the CDR3 reads CASSPLVYRGPGRTGELFF. CDR3 DNA: TGTGCCAGCAGCCCACTTGTATATCGGGGACCGGGTAGAACCGGGGAGCTGTTTTTT.

This chain connects TRBV6-5 to TRBJ1-2; the D is unclear. This CDR3 spans 15 amino acids. Germline V gives CDR1 MNHEY, CDR2 SVGAGI. The germline V and J ends were trimmed by 7 bases and 1 base, with 16 bases remaining between them. The CDR3 loop is CASTSLSGNNYGYTF. The CDR3 nucleotides are TGTGCCAGCACCTCCCTGTCTGGCAATAACTATGGCTACACCTTC.

The V gene is TRBV6-1, the J gene TRBJ1-6, with D possibly being TRBD1 (6 bases). The V end was cut by 4 bases, the J end by 10 bases, with 29 bases between. CDR1 and CDR2 from the germline V gene are MNHNS and SASEGT. The CDR3 runs 19 residues. The CDR3 DNA reads as TGTGCCAGCAGTGCCCGGGGGCCAATTCCGGGACACGGAGGCTCACCCCTCCACTTT. The encoded protein is CASSARGPIPGHGGSPLHF.